The TCR beta chain described here comes from a study of spatial heterogeneity in lung cancer. Study information: The study observed each unique TCR and UMI combination more than ten times on average in raw reads.

Regarding time point: sample taken at primary tumor resection. The cohort: over 65 early-stage, untreated non-small cell lung cancer patients. No cells were sorted before sequencing. The whole RNA sequenced was extracted from tumor, nontumor lung or frozen PBMC. Whole-study results and caveats: Mutation tallies in tumors tracked expanded intratumoral alpha and beta TCR counts.

This clonotype was detected ten times or more. Its antigen is not known. Per germline, CDR1 SEHNR and CDR2 FQNEAQ (reference sequence). The V and J ends lost 5 bases and 4 bases respectively, with 21 bases between them. The CDR3 is 16 amino acids. The library protocol tagged each TCR cDNA with a unique molecular identifier. One entry per CDR3 protein, called by TCRdb with MiXCR from the 5' RACE reads. The profile shows several thousand distinct CDR3 sequences, 14% of them singletons. Sequences were derived from lung tumor tissue, sampled at surgery. The chain couples TRBV7-9 to TRBJ2-7; D is perhaps TRBD2 (5 bases). The source is a male donor with early-stage non-small cell lung cancer. The CDR3 coding sequence is TGTGCCAGCAGCCGCGGCCTCGGGATTCGGTTGTACGAGCAGTACTTC. Protein sequence: CASSRGLGIRLYEQYF.